The present T cell receptor beta chain was sequenced within a study of T cell changes during pregnancy in multiple sclerosis. This CDR3 is built from 14 residues. Germline-derived CDR1 and CDR2 are SGDLS and YYNGEE. Trimming pared 0 bases from V and 3 bases from J, leaving 9 bases between. Some clones are missing from TCRdb's copy, which holds only in-frame ones; the method was immunoSEQ multiplex PCR. The sample carries tens of thousands of clones, less than 90% recorded once. This receptor was obtained from a female donor in good health, enrolled as a control in a pregnancy study. This sample comprised CD4+ T cells from peripheral blood mononuclear cells, obtained in the first trimester of pregnancy. The gene calls are TRBV9 and TRBJ2-5; D possibly corresponds to TRBD1 (6 bases). The CDR3 nucleotides read TGTGCCAGCAGCGTAGAAGGGGGTAAAGAGACCCAGTACTTC. Amino acids: CASSVEGGKETQYF. Full variable domain (outside the CDR3, taken from reference TRBV9 and TRBJ2-5): DSGVTQTPKHLITATGQRVTLRCSPRSGDLSVYWYQQSLDQGLQFLIQYYNGEERAKGNILERFSAQQFPDLHSELNLSSLELGDSALYFCASSVEGGKETQYFGPGTRLLVL.